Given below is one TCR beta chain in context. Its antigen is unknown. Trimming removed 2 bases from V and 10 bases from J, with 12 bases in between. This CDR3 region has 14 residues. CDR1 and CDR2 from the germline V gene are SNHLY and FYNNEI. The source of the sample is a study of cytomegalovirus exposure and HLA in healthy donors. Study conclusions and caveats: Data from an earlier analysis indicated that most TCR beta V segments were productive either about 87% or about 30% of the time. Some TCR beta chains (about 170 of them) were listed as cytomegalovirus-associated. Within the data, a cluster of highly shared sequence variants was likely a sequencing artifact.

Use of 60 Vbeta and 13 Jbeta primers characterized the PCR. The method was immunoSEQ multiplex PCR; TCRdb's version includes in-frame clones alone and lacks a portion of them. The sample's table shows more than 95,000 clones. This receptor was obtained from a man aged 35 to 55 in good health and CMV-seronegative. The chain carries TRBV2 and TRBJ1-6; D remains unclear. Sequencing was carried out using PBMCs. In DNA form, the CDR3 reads TGTGCCAGCAGTGAATCTGGAGAAGACTCACCCCTCCACTTT. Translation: CASSESGEDSPLHF.